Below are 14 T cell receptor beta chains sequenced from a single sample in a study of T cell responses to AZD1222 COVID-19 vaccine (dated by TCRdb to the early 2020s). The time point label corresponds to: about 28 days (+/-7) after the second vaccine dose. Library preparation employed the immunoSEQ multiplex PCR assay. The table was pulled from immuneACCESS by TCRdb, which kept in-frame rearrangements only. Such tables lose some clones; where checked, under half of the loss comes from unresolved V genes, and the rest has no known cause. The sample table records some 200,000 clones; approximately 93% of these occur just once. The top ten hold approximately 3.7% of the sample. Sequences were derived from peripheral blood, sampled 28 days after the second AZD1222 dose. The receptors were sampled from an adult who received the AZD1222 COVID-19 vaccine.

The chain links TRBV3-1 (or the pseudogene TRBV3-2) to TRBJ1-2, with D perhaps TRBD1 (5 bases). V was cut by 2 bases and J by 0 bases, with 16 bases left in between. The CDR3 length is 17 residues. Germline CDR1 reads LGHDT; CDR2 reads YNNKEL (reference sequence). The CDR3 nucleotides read TGTGCCAGCAGCCAACACGCTTGGGGGTTAGCTAACTATGGCTACACCTTC. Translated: CASSQHAWGLANYGYTF.

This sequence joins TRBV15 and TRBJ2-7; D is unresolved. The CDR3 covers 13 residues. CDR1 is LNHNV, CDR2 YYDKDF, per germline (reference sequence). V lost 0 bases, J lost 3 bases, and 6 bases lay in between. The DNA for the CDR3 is TGTGCCACCAGCAGAGAGATGTTCTACGAGCAGTACTTC. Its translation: CATSREMFYEQYF. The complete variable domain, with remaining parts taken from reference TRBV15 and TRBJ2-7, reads DAMVIQNPRYQVTQFGKPVTLSCSQTLNHNVMYWYQQKSSQAPKLLFHYYDKDFNNEADTPDNFQSRRPNTSFCFLDIRSPGLGDTAMYLCATSREMFYEQYFGPGTRLTVT.

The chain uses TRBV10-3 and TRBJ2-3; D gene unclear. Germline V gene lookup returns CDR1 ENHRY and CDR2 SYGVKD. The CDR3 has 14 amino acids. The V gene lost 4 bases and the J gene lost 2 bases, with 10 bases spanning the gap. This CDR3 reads CAISATLLTDTQYF. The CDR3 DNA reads TGTGCCATCAGTGCAACCTTGCTCACAGATACGCAGTATTTT.

The CDR3 protein is CASSQDLWDRGLRTEAFF. CDR3 bases: TGCGCCAGCAGCCAAGATTTGTGGGACAGGGGGCTTCGAACTGAAGCTTTCTTT. The chain has TRBV4-1 and TRBJ1-1; 12 positions agree with TRBD1. CDR1 and CDR2 from the germline V gene are MGHRA and YSYEKL. CDR3 length equals 18 residues. The junction had 10 bases not matched to a gene; V was cut back by 0 bases and J by 5 bases.

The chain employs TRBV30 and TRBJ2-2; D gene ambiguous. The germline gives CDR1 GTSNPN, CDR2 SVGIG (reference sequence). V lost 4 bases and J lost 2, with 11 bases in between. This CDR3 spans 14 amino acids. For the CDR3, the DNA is TGTGCCTGGATGGGCCCCAGTAACACCGGGGAGCTGTTTTTT. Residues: CAWMGPSNTGELFF. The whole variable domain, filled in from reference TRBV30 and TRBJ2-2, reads SQTIHQWPATLVQPVGSPLSLECTVEGTSNPNLYWYRQAAGRGLQLLFYSVGIGQISSEVPQNLSASRPQDRQFILSSKKLLLSDSGFYLCAWMGPSNTGELFFGEGSRLTVL.

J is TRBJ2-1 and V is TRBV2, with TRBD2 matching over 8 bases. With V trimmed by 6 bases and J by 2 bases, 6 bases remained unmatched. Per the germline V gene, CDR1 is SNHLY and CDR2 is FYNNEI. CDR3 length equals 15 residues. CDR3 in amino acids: CASRRGAAAYNEQFF. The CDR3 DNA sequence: TGTGCCAGCAGGCGGGGGGCGGCGGCCTACAATGAGCAGTTCTTC. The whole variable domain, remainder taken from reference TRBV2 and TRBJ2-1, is EPEVTQTPSHQVTQMGQEVILRCVPISNHLYFYWYRQILGQKVEFLVSFYNNEISEKSEIFDDQFSVERPDGSNFTLKIRSTKLEDSAMYFCASRRGAAAYNEQFFGPGTRLTVL.

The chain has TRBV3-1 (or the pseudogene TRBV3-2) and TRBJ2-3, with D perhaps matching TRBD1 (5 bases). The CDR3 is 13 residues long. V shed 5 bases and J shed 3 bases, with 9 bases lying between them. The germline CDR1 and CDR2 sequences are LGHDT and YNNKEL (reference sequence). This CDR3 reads CASSARATDTQYF. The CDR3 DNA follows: TGTGCCAGCAGCGCCAGGGCGACAGATACGCAGTATTTT.

The CDR3 reads CASSSASGAGAFF. In DNA form, the CDR3 reads TGTGCCAGCAGCTCAGCTTCGGGGGCTGGAGCTTTCTTT. V usage is TRBV7-8 and J usage is TRBJ1-1; D perhaps matches TRBD1 (6 bases). The CDR3 contains 13 residues. Germline-derived CDR1 and CDR2 are SGHVS and FQNEAQ. The V and J ends lost 4 bases and 10 bases respectively, with 16 bases between them.

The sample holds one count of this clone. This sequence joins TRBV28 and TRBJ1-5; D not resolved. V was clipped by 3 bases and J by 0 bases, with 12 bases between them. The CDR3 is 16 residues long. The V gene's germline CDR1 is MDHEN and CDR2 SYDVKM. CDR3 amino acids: CASSLGGIYSNQPQHF. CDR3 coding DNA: TGTGCCAGCAGTTTGGGCGGAATTTATAGCAATCAGCCCCAGCATTTT.

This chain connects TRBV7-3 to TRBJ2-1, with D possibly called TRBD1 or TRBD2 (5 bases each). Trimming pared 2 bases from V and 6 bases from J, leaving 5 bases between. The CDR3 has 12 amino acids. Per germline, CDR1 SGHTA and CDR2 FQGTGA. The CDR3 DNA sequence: TGTGCCAGCAGCTTAGGGACCAATGAGCAGTTCTTC. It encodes CASSLGTNEQFF.

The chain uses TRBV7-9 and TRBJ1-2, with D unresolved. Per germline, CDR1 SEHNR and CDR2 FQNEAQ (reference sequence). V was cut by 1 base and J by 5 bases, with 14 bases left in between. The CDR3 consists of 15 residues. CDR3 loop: CASSLVQTEKYGYTF. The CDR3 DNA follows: TGTGCCAGCAGCTTAGTGCAGACGGAAAAATATGGCTACACCTTC.

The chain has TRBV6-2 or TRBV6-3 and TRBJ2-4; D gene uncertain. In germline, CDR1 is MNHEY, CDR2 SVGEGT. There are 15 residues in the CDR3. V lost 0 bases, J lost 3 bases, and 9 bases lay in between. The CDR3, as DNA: TGTGCCAGCAGTTACTCCCCCTCGGGCAAAAACATTCAGTACTTC. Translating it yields CASSYSPSGKNIQYF.

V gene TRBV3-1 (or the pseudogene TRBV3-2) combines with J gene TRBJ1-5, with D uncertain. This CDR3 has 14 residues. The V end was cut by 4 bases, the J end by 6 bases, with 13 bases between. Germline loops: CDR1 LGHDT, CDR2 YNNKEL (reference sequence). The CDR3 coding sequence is TGTGCCAGCAGCCGACCCGGGTCGGGTCAGCCCCAGCATTTT. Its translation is CASSRPGSGQPQHF.

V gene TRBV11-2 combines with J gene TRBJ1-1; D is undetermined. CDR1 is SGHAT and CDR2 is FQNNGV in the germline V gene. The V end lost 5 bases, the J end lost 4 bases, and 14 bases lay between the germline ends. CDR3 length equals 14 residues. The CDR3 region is CASSESRVATEAFF. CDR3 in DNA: TGTGCCAGCAGCGAAAGTAGGGTGGCCACTGAAGCTTTCTTT.